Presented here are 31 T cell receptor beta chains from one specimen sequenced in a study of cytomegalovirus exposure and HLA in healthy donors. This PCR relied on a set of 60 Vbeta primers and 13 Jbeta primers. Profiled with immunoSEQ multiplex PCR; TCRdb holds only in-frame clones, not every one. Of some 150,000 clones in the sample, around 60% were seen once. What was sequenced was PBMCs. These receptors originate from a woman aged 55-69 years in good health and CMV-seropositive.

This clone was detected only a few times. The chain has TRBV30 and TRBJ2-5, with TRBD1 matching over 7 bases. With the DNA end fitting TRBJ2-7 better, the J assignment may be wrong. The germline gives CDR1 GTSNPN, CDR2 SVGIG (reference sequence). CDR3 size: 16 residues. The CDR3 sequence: CAWSSLRSGGIYEQYF. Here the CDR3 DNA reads TGTGCCTGGAGTTCCCTCCGGTCAGGGGGAATCTACGAGCAGTACTTC.

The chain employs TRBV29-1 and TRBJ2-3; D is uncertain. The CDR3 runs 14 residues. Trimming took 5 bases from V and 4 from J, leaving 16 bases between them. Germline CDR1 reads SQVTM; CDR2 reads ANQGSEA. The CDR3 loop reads CSVSNRLGPDTQYF. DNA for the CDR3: TGCAGCGTTTCTAACCGACTCGGCCCAGATACGCAGTATTTT.

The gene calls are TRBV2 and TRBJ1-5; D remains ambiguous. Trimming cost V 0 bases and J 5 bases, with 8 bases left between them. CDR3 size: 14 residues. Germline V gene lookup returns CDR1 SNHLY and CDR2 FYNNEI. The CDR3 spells CASSEAGADQPQHF. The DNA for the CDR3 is TGTGCCAGCAGTGAAGCAGGTGCGGATCAGCCCCAGCATTTT.

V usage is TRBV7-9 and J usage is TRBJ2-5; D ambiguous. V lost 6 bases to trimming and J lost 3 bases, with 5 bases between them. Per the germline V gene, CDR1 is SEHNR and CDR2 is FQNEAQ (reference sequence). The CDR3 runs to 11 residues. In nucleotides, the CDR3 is TGTGCCAGCAGTACAAAAGAGACCCAGTACTTC. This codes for CASSTKETQYF.

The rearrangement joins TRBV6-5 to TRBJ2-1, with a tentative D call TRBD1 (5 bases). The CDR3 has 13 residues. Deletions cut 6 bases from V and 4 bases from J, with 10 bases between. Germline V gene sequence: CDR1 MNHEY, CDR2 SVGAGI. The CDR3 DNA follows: TGTGCCAGCAGACCCCAGGGATACAATGAGCAGTTCTTC. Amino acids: CASRPQGYNEQFF.

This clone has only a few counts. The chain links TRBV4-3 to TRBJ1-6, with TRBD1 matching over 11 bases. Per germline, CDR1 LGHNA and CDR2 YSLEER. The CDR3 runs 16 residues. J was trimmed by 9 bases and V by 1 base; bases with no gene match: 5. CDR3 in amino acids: CASSQVSGTGGSPLHF. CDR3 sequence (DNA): TGCGCCAGCAGCCAAGTTTCTGGGACAGGGGGTTCACCCCTCCACTTT.

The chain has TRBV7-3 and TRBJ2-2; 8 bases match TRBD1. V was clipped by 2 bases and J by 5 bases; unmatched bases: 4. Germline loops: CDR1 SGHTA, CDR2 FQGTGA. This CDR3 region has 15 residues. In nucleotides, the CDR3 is TGTGCCAGCAGCTTACAGGGGGCCGGGACCGGGGAGCTGTTTTTT. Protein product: CASSLQGAGTGELFF.

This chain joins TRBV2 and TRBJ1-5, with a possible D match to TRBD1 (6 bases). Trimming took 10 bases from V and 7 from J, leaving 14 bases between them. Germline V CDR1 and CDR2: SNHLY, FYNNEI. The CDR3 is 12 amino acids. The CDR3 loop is CATSQGYQPQHF. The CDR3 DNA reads TGTGCCACTTCACAGGGTTACCAGCCCCAGCATTTT.

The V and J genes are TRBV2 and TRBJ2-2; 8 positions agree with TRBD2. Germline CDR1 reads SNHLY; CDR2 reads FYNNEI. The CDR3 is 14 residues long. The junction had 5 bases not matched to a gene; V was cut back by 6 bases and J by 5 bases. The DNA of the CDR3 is TGTGCCAGCAGGAGACGGGAGGGAACCGGGGAGCTGTTTTTT. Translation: CASRRREGTGELFF.

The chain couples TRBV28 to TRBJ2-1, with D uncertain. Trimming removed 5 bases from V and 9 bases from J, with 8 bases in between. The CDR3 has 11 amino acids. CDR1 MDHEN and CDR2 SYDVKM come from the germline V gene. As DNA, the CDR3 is TGTGCCAGCAGTACCTATCTTGAGCAGTTCTTC. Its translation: CASSTYLEQFF.

The CDR3 DNA follows: TGTGCCAGCAGCTTCGGGAGCTCCTACGAGCAGTACTTC. Translating it yields CASSFGSSYEQYF. V usage is TRBV11-3 and J usage is TRBJ2-7, with D possibly matching TRBD2 (6 bases). V was pared by 3 bases and J by 0 bases, with 6 bases between. Germline CDR1 SGHNT, CDR2 YENEEA. The CDR3 is made up of 13 amino acids. The full variable domain, in which reference TRBV11-3 and TRBJ2-7 provide the parts outside the CDR3, is EAGVVQSPRYKIIEKKQPVAFWCNPISGHNTLYWYLQNLGQGPELLIRYENEEAVDDSQLPKDRFSAERLKGVDSTLKIQPAELGDSAVYLCASSFGSSYEQYFGPGTRLTVT.

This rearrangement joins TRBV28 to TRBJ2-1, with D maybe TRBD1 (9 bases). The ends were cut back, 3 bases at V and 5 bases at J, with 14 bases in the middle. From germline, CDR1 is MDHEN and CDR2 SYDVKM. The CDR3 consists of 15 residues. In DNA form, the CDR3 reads TGTGCCAGCAGTTTGGACAGGGGACTAGACAATGAGCAGTTCTTC. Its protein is CASSLDRGLDNEQFF.

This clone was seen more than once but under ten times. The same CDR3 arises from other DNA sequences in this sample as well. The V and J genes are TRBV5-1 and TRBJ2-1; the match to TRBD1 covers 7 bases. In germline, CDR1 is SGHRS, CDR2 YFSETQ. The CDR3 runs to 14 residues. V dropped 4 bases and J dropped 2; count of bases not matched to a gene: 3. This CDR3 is CASSLGTAYNEQFF. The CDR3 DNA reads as TGCGCCAGCAGCCTAGGGACAGCCTACAATGAGCAGTTCTTC.

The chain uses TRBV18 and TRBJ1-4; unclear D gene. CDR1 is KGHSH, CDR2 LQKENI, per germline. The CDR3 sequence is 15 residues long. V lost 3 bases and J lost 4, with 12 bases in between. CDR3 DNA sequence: TGTGCCAGCTCACCCGGCAGGTCTATTAATGAAAAACTGTTTTTT. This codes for CASSPGRSINEKLFF.

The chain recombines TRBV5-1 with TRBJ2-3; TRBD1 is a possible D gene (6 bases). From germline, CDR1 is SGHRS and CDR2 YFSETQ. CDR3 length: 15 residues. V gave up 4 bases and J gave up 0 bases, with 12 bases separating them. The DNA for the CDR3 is TGCGCCAGCAGCACCCAGGGGCACAGCACAGATACGCAGTATTTT. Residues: CASSTQGHSTDTQYF.

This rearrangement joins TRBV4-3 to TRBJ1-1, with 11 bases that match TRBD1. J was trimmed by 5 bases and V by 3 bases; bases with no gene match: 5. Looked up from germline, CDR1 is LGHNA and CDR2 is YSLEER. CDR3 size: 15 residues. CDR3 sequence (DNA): TGCGCCAGCAGCCAGGGGACAGGGGGTAGGACTGAAGCTTTCTTT. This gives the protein CASSQGTGGRTEAFF.

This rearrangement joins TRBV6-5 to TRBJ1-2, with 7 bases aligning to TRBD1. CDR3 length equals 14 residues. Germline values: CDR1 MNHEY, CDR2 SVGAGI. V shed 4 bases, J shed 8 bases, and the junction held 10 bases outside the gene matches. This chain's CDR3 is CASSSGQPTGGYTF. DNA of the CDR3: TGTGCCAGCAGTTCGGGACAGCCTACTGGAGGCTACACCTTC.

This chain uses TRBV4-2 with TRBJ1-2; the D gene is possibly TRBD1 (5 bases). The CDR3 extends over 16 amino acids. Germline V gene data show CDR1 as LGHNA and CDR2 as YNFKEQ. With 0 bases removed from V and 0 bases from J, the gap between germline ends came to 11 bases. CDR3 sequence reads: CASSQESRRANYGYTF. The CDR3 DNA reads TGTGCCAGCAGCCAAGAGAGCCGCAGGGCTAACTATGGCTACACCTTC.

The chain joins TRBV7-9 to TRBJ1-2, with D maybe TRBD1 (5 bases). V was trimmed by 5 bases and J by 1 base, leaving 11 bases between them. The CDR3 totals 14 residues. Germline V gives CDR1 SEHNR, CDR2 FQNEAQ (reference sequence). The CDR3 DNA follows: TGTGCCAGCAGCGGGACTAGCAGTAACTATGGCTACACCTTC. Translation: CASSGTSSNYGYTF.

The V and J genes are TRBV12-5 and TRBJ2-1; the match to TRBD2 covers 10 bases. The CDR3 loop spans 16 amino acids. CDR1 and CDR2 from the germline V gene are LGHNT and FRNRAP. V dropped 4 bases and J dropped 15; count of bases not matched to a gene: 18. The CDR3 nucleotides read TGTGCTAGTGGTTCCTCAACCGGGACTAGCGTCGCTGAATGGTTCTTC. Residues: CASGSSTGTSVAEWFF.

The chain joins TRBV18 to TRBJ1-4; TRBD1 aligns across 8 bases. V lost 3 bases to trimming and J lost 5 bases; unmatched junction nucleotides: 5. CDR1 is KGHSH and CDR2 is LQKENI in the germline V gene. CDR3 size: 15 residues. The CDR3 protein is CASSPGQGLNEKLFF. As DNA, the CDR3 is TGTGCCAGCTCACCCGGACAGGGTCTCAATGAAAAACTGTTTTTT. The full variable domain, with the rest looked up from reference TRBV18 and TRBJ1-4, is NAGVMQNPRHLVRRRGQEARLRCSPMKGHSHVYWYRQLPEEGLKFMVYLQKENIIDESGMPKERFSAEFPKEGPSILRIQQVVRGDSAAYFCASSPGQGLNEKLFFGSGTQLSVL.

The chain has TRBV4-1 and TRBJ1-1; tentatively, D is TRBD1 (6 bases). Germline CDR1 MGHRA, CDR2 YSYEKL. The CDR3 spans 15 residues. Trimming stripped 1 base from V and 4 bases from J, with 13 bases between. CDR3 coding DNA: TGCGCCAGCAGCCAAGTTGGGGGGGCGCCCACTGAAGCTTTCTTT. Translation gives CASSQVGGAPTEAFF.

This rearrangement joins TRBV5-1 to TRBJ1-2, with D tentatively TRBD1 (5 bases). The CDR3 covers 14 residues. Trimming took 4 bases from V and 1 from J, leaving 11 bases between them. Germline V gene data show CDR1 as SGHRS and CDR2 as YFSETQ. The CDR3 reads CASSLAGNNYGYTF. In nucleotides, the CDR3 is TGCGCCAGCAGCCTCGCAGGGAATAACTATGGCTACACCTTC.

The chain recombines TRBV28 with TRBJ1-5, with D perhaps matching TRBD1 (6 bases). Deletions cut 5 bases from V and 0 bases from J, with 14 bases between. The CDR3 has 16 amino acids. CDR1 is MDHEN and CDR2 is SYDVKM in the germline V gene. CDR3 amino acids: CASSPVRGHSNQPQHF. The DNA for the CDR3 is TGTGCCAGCAGTCCCGTCAGGGGACATAGCAATCAGCCCCAGCATTTT.

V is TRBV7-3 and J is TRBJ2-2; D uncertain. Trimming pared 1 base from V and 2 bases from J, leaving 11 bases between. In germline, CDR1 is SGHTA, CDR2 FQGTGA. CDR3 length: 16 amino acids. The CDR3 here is CASSLSSRGNTGELFF. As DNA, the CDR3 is TGTGCCAGCAGCTTAAGCAGTAGAGGAAACACCGGGGAGCTGTTTTTT.

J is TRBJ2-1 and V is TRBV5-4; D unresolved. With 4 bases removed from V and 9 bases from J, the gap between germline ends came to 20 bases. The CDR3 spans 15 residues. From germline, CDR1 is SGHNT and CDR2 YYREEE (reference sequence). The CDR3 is CASSDSDWPVFEQFF. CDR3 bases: TGTGCCAGCAGCGATTCTGACTGGCCCGTTTTTGAGCAGTTCTTC.

CDR3 nucleotides: TGTGCCAGCAGCAACCGGGACAGGCTTTACGAGCAGTACTTC. Amino acid sequence: CASSNRDRLYEQYF. The V gene is TRBV7-2, the J gene TRBJ2-7; the match to TRBD1 covers 8 bases. Trimming at V came to 5 bases and at J to 4 bases, leaving 7 bases not matched to a gene. Germline values: CDR1 SGHTA, CDR2 FQGNSA. The CDR3 contains 14 residues.

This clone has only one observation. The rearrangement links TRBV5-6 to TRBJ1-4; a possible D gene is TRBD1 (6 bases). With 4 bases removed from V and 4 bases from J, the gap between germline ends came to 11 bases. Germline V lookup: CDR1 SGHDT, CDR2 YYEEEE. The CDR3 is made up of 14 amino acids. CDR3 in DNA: TGTGCCAGCAGCGCCCGGGACATTAATGAAAAACTGTTTTTT. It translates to CASSARDINEKLFF.

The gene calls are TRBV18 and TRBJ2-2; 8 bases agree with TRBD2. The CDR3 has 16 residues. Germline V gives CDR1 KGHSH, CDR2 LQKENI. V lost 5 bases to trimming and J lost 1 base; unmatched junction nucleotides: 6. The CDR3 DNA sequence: TGTGCCAGCTCATCCCGTAGCGGGGTGAACACCGGGGAGCTGTTTTTT. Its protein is CASSSRSGVNTGELFF.

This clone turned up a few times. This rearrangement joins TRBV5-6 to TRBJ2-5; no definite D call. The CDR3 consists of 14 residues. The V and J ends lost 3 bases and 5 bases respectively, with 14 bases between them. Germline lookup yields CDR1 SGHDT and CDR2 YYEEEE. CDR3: CASSSPGVRETQYF. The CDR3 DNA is TGTGCCAGCAGCTCCCCCGGAGTGCGGGAGACCCAGTACTTC.

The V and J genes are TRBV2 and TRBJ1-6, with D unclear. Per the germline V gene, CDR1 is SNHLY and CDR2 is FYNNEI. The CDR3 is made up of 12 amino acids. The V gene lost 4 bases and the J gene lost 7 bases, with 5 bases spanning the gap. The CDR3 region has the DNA TGTGCCAGCAGTGTCCTGAATTCACCCCTCCACTTT. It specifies CASSVLNSPLHF.